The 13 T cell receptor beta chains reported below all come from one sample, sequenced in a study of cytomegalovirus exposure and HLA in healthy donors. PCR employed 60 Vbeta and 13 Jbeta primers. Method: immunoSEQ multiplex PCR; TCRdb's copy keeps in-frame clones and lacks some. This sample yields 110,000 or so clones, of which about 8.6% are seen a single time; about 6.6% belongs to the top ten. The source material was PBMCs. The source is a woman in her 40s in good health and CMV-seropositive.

The CDR3 region has the DNA TGTGCCTGGGTGAAGGACAGGGGGCTTTATGGCTACACCTTC. This codes for CAWVKDRGLYGYTF. The chain links TRBV30 to TRBJ1-2; 11 nucleotides agree with TRBD1. The CDR3 is 14 residues long. The germline V gene has CDR1 GTSNPN and CDR2 SVGIG (reference sequence). With 5 bases clipped from V and 5 bases from J, the junction kept 7 bases outside the gene matches.

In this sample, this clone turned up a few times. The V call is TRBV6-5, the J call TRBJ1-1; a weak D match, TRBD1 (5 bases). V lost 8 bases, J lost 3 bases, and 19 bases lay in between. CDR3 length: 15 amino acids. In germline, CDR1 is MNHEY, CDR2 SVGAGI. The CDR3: CASALKGRDYTEAFF. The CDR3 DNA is TGTGCCAGCGCCTTAAAAGGCAGGGACTACACTGAAGCTTTCTTT.

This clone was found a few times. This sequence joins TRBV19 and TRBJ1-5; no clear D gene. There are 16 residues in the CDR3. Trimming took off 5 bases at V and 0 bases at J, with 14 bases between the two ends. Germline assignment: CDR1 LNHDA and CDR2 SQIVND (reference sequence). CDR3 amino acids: CASSFPGTYSNQPQHF. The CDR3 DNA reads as TGTGCCAGTAGTTTTCCGGGAACTTATAGCAATCAGCCCCAGCATTTT. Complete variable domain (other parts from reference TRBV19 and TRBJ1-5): DGGITQSPKYLFRKEGQNVTLSCEQNLNHDAMYWYRQDPGQGLRLIYYSQIVNDFQKGDIAEGYSVSREKKESFPLTVTSAQKNPTAFYLCASSFPGTYSNQPQHFGDGTRLSIL.

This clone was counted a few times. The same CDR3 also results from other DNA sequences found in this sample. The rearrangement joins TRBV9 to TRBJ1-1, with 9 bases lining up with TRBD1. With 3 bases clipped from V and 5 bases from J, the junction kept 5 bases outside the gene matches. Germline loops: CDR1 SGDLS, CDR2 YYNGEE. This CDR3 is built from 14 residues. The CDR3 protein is CASSAGQGNTEAFF. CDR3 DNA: TGTGCCAGCAGCGCGGGACAGGGTAATACTGAAGCTTTCTTT.

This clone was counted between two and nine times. The CDR3 region is CASSIGTGGYTF. In nucleotides, the CDR3 is TGTGCCAGTAGTATAGGCACGGGTGGCTACACCTTC. The chain uses TRBV19 and TRBJ1-2; D is unclear. This CDR3 is 12 amino acids long. Trimming took off 1 base at V and 7 bases at J, with 7 bases between the two ends. CDR1 is LNHDA and CDR2 is SQIVND in the germline V gene (reference sequence).

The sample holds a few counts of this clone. For the CDR3, the DNA is TGTGCCAGCAGCCCACGGGACAGGGGATACTCGAGCTCCTACAATGAGCAGTTCTTC. It translates to CASSPRDRGYSSSYNEQFF. V is TRBV5-6 and J is TRBJ2-1; 10 bases map to TRBD1. This CDR3 is built from 19 residues. CDR1 and CDR2 from the germline V gene are SGHDT and YYEEEE. V was clipped by 4 bases and J by 0 bases; unmatched bases: 13.

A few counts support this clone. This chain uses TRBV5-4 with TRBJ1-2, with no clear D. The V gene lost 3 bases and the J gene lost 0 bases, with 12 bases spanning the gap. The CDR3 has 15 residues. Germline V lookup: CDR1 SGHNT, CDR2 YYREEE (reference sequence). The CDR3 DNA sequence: TGTGCCAGCAGCTCCCTGGGGAGGACTAACTATGGCTACACCTTC. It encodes CASSSLGRTNYGYTF.

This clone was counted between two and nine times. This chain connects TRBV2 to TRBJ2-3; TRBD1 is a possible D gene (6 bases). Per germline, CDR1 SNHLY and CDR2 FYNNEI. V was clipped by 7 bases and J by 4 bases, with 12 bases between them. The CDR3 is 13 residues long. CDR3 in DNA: TGTGCCAGCACCAGGGGAGCCCCAGATACGCAGTATTTT. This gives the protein CASTRGAPDTQYF.

CDR3 residues: CASREGQGEVYEQYF. For the CDR3, the DNA is TGTGCCAGCAGAGAGGGACAGGGGGAAGTCTACGAGCAGTACTTC. The chain recombines TRBV6-1 with TRBJ2-7, with 11 bases matching TRBD1. The germline gives CDR1 MNHNS, CDR2 SASEGT. This CDR3 is 15 amino acids long. The V segment lost 6 bases and the J segment 3 bases; nucleotides outside the gene matches: 7.

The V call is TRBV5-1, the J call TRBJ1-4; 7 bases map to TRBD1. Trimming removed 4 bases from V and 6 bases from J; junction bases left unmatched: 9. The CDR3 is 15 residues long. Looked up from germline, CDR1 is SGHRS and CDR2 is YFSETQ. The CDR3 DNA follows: TGCGCCAGCAGCACCTCCGGGACAGAGGATGAAAAACTGTTTTTT. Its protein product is CASSTSGTEDEKLFF.

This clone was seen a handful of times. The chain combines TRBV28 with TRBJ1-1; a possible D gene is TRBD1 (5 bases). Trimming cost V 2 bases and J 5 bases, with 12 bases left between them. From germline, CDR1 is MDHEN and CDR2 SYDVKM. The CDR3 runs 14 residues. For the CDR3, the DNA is TGTGCCAGCAGTTTAACGTACAGGAGAACTGAAGCTTTCTTT. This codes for CASSLTYRRTEAFF.

CDR3 bases: TGTGCCAGCAGCAAAGCGCTGGGACTTTCCGCATTCTACAATGAGCAGTTCTTC. The encoded protein is CASSKALGLSAFYNEQFF. The V gene is TRBV21-1, the J gene TRBJ2-1; the table gives TRBD2 as D, unverified against the DNA. TRBV21-1 is given as a pseudogene. This CDR3 contains 18 residues.

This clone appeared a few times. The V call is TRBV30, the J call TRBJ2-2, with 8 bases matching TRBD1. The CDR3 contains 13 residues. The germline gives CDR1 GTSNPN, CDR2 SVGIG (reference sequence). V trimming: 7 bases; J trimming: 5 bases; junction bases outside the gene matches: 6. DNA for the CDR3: TGTGCCTTGGACAGGGTGGGGACCGGGGAGCTGTTTTTT. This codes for CALDRVGTGELFF. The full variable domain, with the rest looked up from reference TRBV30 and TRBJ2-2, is SQTIHQWPATLVQPVGSPLSLECTVEGTSNPNLYWYRQAAGRGLQLLFYSVGIGQISSEVPQNLSASRPQDRQFILSSKKLLLSDSGFYLCALDRVGTGELFFGEGSRLTVL.